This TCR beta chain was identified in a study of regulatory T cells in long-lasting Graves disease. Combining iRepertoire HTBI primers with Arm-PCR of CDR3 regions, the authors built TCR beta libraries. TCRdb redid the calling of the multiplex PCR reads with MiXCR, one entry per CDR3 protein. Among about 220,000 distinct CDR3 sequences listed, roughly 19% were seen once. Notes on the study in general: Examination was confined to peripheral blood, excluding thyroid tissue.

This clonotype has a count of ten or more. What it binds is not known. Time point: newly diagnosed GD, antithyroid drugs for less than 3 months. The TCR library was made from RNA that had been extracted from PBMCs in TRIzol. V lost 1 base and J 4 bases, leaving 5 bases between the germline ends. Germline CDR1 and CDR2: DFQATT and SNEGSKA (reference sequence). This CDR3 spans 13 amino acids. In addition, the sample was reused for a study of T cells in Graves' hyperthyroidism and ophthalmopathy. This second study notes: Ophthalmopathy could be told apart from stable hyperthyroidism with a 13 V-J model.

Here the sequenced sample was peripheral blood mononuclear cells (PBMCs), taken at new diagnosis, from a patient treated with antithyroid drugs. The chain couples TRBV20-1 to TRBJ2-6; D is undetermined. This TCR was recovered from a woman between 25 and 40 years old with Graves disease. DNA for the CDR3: TGCAGTGCTAGAGGGAGCGGGGCCAACGTCCTGACTTTC. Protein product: CSARGSGANVLTF.